This TCR gamma chain was documented in a study of Vδ1+ human thymocytes. RNA was extracted from the cells and then reverse transcribed. CDR3 amplicons came from multiplex PCR with pooled V-gene forward and constant-region reverse primers. TCRdb re-processed the multiplex PCR reads using CATT. The sample lists tens of thousands of gamma-chain clones; 20% to 25% were seen once. Alphabeta T cells were depleted, then CD3+ Vdelta1+ Vdelta2- thymocytes were FACS-sorted. This clone appeared a few times. What it recognizes is unknown. The sample has other DNA sequences that encode this CDR3 too. The CDR3 loop spans 12 amino acids. Germline V gives CDR1 EGSNGY, CDR2 YDSYNSKV. Trimming at V came to 0 bases and at J to 11 bases, leaving 3 bases not matched to a gene. The study's findings and limits: Highly polyclonal TRG and TRD repertoires with Gaussian CDR3 length distributions appeared in thymus. Unlike peripheral blood Vdelta1+ controls, thymic delta-chain sequences included 15% to 20% Vdelta2 and few Vdelta3.

The rearrangement uses TRGV2 and TRGJP2. The TCR was taken from a girl in the first two years of life who had congenital heart surgery. Sequenced input: Vdelta1+ gamma-delta thymocytes from the thymus. Indicated subset: FACS-sorted CD3+ TCRalphabeta- TCRVdelta1+ TCRVdelta2- thymocytes. The CDR3 DNA reads TGTGCCACCTGGGACGGGCTCTGGATCAAGACGTTT. Translation gives CATWDGLWIKTF.